Following are 22 T cell receptor beta chains from one sample sequenced in a study of vaccination and CD4 T cells after COVID-19. Sequencing of DNA taken from cultured CD4+ T cells relied on the Oncomine TCR Beta short-read assay. TCRdb called the PCR reads again in MiXCR, with one record for every CDR3 protein. This table has about 7,200 distinct CDR3 sequences, about 33% appearing once. The antigens for these receptors are not known. Treatment described: approximately nine-day PBMC culture with coronavirus spike peptide pools or control peptides (ViraFEST assay). The unexposed donor provided CD4+ T cells, which were taken before the COVID-19 pandemic (2011-2018). The specimen sequenced was CD4+ T cells from blood, cultured in vitro. The source is a human donor in good health.

The rearrangement uses TRBV6-1 and TRBJ2-2; TRBD1 matches at 12 bases. The V segment lost 6 bases and the J segment 9 bases; nucleotides outside the gene matches: 5. CDR3 length: 14 residues. Per germline, CDR1 MNHNS and CDR2 SASEGT. The CDR3 region is CASSSGTGGRELFF. DNA of the CDR3: TGTGCCAGCAGCTCCGGGACAGGGGGCCGGGAGCTGTTTTTT.

This clonotype has only a few counts. This chain joins TRBV7-9 and TRBJ1-2; TRBD1 is a possible D gene (5 bases). V shed 4 bases and J shed 3 bases, with 12 bases lying between them. CDR1 and CDR2 (germline): SEHNR, FQNEAQ (reference sequence). CDR3 length equals 14 residues. The CDR3: CASSSGMGDYGYTF. CDR3 in DNA: TGTGCCAGCAGCTCAGGGATGGGAGACTATGGCTACACCTTC. The full variable domain, its missing parts supplied by reference TRBV7-9 and TRBJ1-2, is DTGVSQNPRHKITKRGQNVTFRCDPISEHNRLYWYRQTLGQGPEFLTYFQNEAQLEKSRLLSDRFSAERPKGSFSTLEIQRTEQGDSAMYLCASSSGMGDYGYTFGSGTRLTVV.

This sequence joins TRBV7-3 and TRBJ1-2; 8 bases align to TRBD1. The CDR3 has 15 amino acids. Germline V gene data show CDR1 as SGHTA and CDR2 as FQGTGA. V dropped 5 bases and J dropped 2; count of bases not matched to a gene: 7. Written as DNA, the CDR3 is TGTGCCAGCAGCCCTTCGACAGGGGAGAACTATGGCTACACCTTC. Protein: CASSPSTGENYGYTF.

This chain connects TRBV21-1 to TRBJ1-2; TRBD1 was called by the table and not checked on the DNA. TRBV21-1 represents a pseudogene. The CDR3 runs to 17 residues. The CDR3 protein is CASRPSWKGAFNYGYTF. CDR3 nucleotides: TGTGCCAGCAGGCCGTCGTGGAAGGGGGCCTTTAACTATGGCTACACCTTC.

The gene calls are TRBV6-1 and TRBJ1-2, with a tentative D call TRBD1 (6 bases). Germline V gene sequence: CDR1 MNHNS, CDR2 SASEGT. The CDR3 consists of 16 residues. Trimming removed 7 bases at V and 7 bases at J, with 25 bases between. DNA for the CDR3: TGTGCCAGCACCAGAGACGGGGGGACACTGGTTGGTGGCTACACCTTC. Amino acid sequence: CASTRDGGTLVGGYTF.

The rearrangement uses TRBV5-1 and TRBJ1-5, with D perhaps matching TRBD1 (5 bases). This CDR3 region has 15 residues. Trimming left V 4 bases short and J 11 bases short, with 22 bases between. Germline V gene lookup returns CDR1 SGHRS and CDR2 YFSETQ. DNA for the CDR3: TGCGCCAGCAGCCGGGCGGGGGGACCGAACGAGTCCCAGCATTTT. This codes for CASSRAGGPNESQHF.

The V call is TRBV30, the J call TRBJ1-2; maybe TRBD1 (5 bases). The CDR3 is made up of 14 amino acids. V was trimmed by 0 bases and J by 4 bases, leaving 12 bases between them. Germline CDR1 is GTSNPN and CDR2 is SVGIG (reference sequence). Here the CDR3 DNA reads TGTGCCTGGAGTGTACCCGGGGCCCCCTATGGCTACACCTTC. Protein: CAWSVPGAPYGYTF.

V gene TRBV19 combines with J gene TRBJ2-2; TRBD1 might be the D (8 bases). V was pared by 7 bases and J by 2 bases, with 17 bases between. Looked up from germline, CDR1 is LNHDA and CDR2 is SQIVND (reference sequence). CDR3 size: 16 residues. This CDR3 reads CASTSSGTGNTGELFF. The CDR3 region has the DNA TGTGCCAGTACCTCGAGCGGGACAGGTAACACCGGGGAGCTGTTTTTT. Full variable domain (outside the CDR3, taken from reference TRBV19 and TRBJ2-2): DGGITQSPKYLFRKEGQNVTLSCEQNLNHDAMYWYRQDPGQGLRLIYYSQIVNDFQKGDIAEGYSVSREKKESFPLTVTSAQKNPTAFYLCASTSSGTGNTGELFFGEGSRLTVL.

This clonotype was picked up a small number of times. This chain links TRBV7-9 with TRBJ1-1, with D tentatively TRBD1 (5 bases). Germline lookup yields CDR1 SEHNR and CDR2 FQNEAQ (reference sequence). V lost 2 bases and J lost 4, with 8 bases in between. The CDR3 contains 13 residues. DNA of the CDR3: TGTGCCAGCAGCTTATCAGGGTTCACTGAAGCTTTCTTT. Protein sequence: CASSLSGFTEAFF.

This clonotype was counted only a few times. The rearrangement joins TRBV6-1 to TRBJ1-6, with TRBD1 matching 8 bases. After removal of 3 bases from V and 10 bases from J, the junction contained 8 bases not matched to a gene. The germline V gene has CDR1 MNHNS and CDR2 SASEGT. The CDR3 totals 15 residues. DNA for the CDR3: TGTGCCAGCAGTGAGGACAGGGCGACGAGCTCACCCCTCCACTTT. Protein: CASSEDRATSSPLHF.

The chain carries TRBV5-1 and TRBJ2-7; weak D call: TRBD1 (5 bases). The V end was cut by 3 bases, the J end by 2 bases, with 6 bases between. The germline gives CDR1 SGHRS, CDR2 YFSETQ. There are 12 residues in the CDR3. The CDR3 DNA is TGCGCCAGCAGCTCGGACACCTACGAGCAGTACTTC. As protein: CASSSDTYEQYF.

The J gene is TRBJ2-1, the V gene TRBV19, with D possibly TRBD1 on 7 matching bases. This CDR3 has 14 residues. Germline CDR1 is LNHDA and CDR2 is SQIVND (reference sequence). V lost 2 bases and J 6 bases, leaving 11 bases between the germline ends. The CDR3 region has the DNA TGTGCCAGTAGTATATCTCAGGGGGGCAATGAGCAGTTCTTC. This encodes CASSISQGGNEQFF.

This clonotype showed up just a few times. The chain carries TRBV2 and TRBJ2-3, with 7 positions matching TRBD2. V dropped 9 bases and J dropped 4; count of bases not matched to a gene: 7. Germline V lookup: CDR1 SNHLY, CDR2 FYNNEI. This CDR3 has 13 amino acids. This CDR3 reads CASPGTMADTQYF. The DNA of the CDR3 is TGTGCCAGTCCCGGGACTATGGCAGATACGCAGTATTTT.

The rearrangement links TRBV5-4 to TRBJ2-4; perhaps TRBD2 as D (5 bases). CDR3 size: 14 residues. V was cut by 4 bases and J by 9 bases, with 17 bases left in between. Germline CDR1 SGHNT, CDR2 YYREEE (reference sequence). The CDR3 region is CASSGWRGESIQYF. In nucleotides, the CDR3 is TGTGCCAGCAGCGGCTGGCGTGGGGAGTCCATTCAGTACTTC.

The chain links TRBV27 to TRBJ2-5; unclear D gene. This CDR3 spans 14 amino acids. Between the trimmed V and J ends, which lost 7 bases and 5 bases, there was a span of 17 bases. Per germline, CDR1 MNHEY and CDR2 SMNVEV (reference sequence). The DNA of the CDR3 is TGTGCCAGCAACCGTCAAGGCGGAGTTGAGACCCAGTACTTC. This sequence encodes CASNRQGGVETQYF.

The chain has TRBV5-1 and TRBJ1-1, with a weak D call TRBD1 (6 bases). V was cut by 0 bases and J by 10 bases, with 10 bases left in between. The CDR3 totals 12 residues. The germline V gene has CDR1 SGHRS and CDR2 YFSETQ. The CDR3 DNA sequence: TGCGCCAGCAGCTTGGACAGGGAGGGAGCTTTCTTT. It yields the protein CASSLDREGAFF.

This sequence joins TRBV19 and TRBJ2-5, with a possible D match to TRBD2 (5 bases). V was trimmed by 4 bases and J by 5 bases, leaving 5 bases between them. Germline V gives CDR1 LNHDA, CDR2 SQIVND (reference sequence). The CDR3 has 11 amino acids. The CDR3 region is CASSTGETQYF. The CDR3 DNA sequence: TGTGCCAGTAGTACGGGGGAGACCCAGTACTTC.

V gene TRBV5-4 combines with J gene TRBJ2-7; no clear D gene. Germline CDR1 is SGHNT and CDR2 is YYREEE (reference sequence). The CDR3 spans 15 residues. V was clipped by 2 bases and J by 0 bases, with 12 bases between them. The CDR3 bases are TGTGCCAGCAGCTTAGACGTATCCGCCTCCTACGAGCAGTACTTC. Translation: CASSLDVSASYEQYF.

The chain is built from TRBV6-2 or TRBV6-3 and TRBJ2-7; the D is unclear. Trimming stripped 6 bases from V and 3 bases from J, with 18 bases between. Per germline, CDR1 MNHEY and CDR2 SVGEGT. The length of the CDR3 is 15 residues. CDR3 DNA: TGTGCCAGCAGCGTGGACGCCCGTTGGAACTACGAGCAGTACTTC. It is translated as CASSVDARWNYEQYF.

This chain joins TRBV7-9 and TRBJ1-6; 7 nucleotides match TRBD1. Unmatched junction bases numbered 2, after V lost 6 bases and J lost 6 bases. CDR1 is SEHNR, CDR2 FQNEAQ, per germline (reference sequence). The CDR3 sequence is 13 residues long. The CDR3 loop reads CASSRQGNSPLHF. CDR3 bases: TGTGCCAGCAGTCGACAGGGTAATTCACCCCTCCACTTT.

This clonotype is a singleton in its sample. The rearrangement joins TRBV6-1 to TRBJ2-3; 7 bases are shared with TRBD2. Trimming at V came to 4 bases and at J to 7 bases, leaving 11 bases not matched to a gene. Germline values: CDR1 MNHNS, CDR2 SASEGT. The CDR3 loop spans 15 amino acids. Here the CDR3 DNA reads TGTGCCAGCAGTGTCGCGGGGGATAATTTACATACGCAGTATTTT. This sequence encodes CASSVAGDNLHTQYF.

This clonotype is classed as medium-sized. This chain links TRBV20-1 with TRBJ1-5, with D unclear. V dropped 3 bases and J dropped 7 bases, with 19 bases sitting between them. CDR1 is DFQATT, CDR2 SNEGSKA, per germline (reference sequence). This CDR3 is built from 15 residues. CDR3 in DNA: TGCAGTGCTAGGGAGTTTGTGGGATCGGGGCAGCCCCAGCATTTT. Translated: CSAREFVGSGQPQHF.